These 31 T cell receptor beta chains originate from one sample sequenced in a study of CD8+CD57+ T cells in acquired aplastic anemia. Genomic DNA templated the TCR beta VDJ and CDR3 profiling. TCRdb called the reads again in MiXCR, with one record for every CDR3 protein. The sample gives approximately 160,000 distinct CDR3 sequences, less than 60% of which show up once; under 3.5% is in the top ten. The patients chosen for sequencing had shown expansion of CD8+CD57+ cells (detected by flow cytometry). Sequencing was done on a sample of sorted CD4+, CD8+, or CD8+CD57+ T cells (not recorded which) from PBMCs. Every receptor here comes from a human donor with aplastic anemia.

This clonotype was counted ten times or more. The chain uses TRBV2 and TRBJ2-7; D is undetermined. Trimming removed 0 bases from V and 4 bases from J, with 4 bases in between. This CDR3 comprises 12 residues. Germline V lookup: CDR1 SNHLY, CDR2 FYNNEI. In DNA, the CDR3 is TGTGCCAGCAGTGAAGCAGGATACGAGCAGTACTTC. Translation: CASSEAGYEQYF.

The gene calls are TRBV28 and TRBJ1-2, with 8 bases that match TRBD1. CDR1 and CDR2 from the germline V gene are MDHEN and SYDVKM. V dropped 4 bases and J dropped 2; count of bases not matched to a gene: 9. The CDR3 contains 16 residues. The CDR3 DNA reads TGTGCCAGCAGTTACCATCTAAACAGGGGGAACTATGGCTACACCTTC. Translation: CASSYHLNRGNYGYTF.

This clonotype has a count of ten or more. The V gene is TRBV4-2, the J gene TRBJ2-1; 10 nucleotides align to TRBD2. CDR1 LGHNA and CDR2 YNFKEQ come from the germline V gene. With 2 bases clipped from V and 7 bases from J, the junction kept 8 bases outside the gene matches. The CDR3 runs to 16 residues. The CDR3: CASSQLSGGLANEQFF. CDR3 nucleotide sequence: TGTGCCAGCAGCCAACTTAGCGGGGGGCTTGCAAATGAGCAGTTCTTC.

This clonotype was observed a few times. The J gene is TRBJ2-7, the V gene TRBV15; D is uncertain. The CDR3 has 13 residues. Germline CDR1 and CDR2: LNHNV and YYDKDF (reference sequence). Trimming removed 2 bases from V and 6 bases from J, with 11 bases in between. The CDR3 coding sequence is TGTGCCACCAGCAGAACCACCTCCGGCGAGCAGTACTTC. This encodes CATSRTTSGEQYF. The full variable domain, with the rest looked up from reference TRBV15 and TRBJ2-7, is DAMVIQNPRYQVTQFGKPVTLSCSQTLNHNVMYWYQQKSSQAPKLLFHYYDKDFNNEADTPDNFQSRRPNTSFCFLDIRSPGLGDTAMYLCATSRTTSGEQYFGPGTRLTVT.

The chain carries TRBV20-1 and TRBJ1-1; TRBD1 aligns across 9 bases. The CDR3 has 11 amino acids. Germline CDR1 is DFQATT and CDR2 is SNEGSKA (reference sequence). CDR3 region: CCPGQGFEAFF. In nucleotides, the CDR3 is TGCTGTCCGGGACAGGGCTTTGAAGCTTTCTTT.

This clonotype was counted ten times or more. The DNA of the CDR3 is TGTGCCAGCAGCTTGTACAGGCTCACAGATACGCAGTATTTT. This translates into CASSLYRLTDTQYF. The chain combines TRBV5-4 with TRBJ2-3; tentatively, D is TRBD1 (5 bases). Per the germline V gene, CDR1 is SGHNT and CDR2 is YYREEE (reference sequence). Trimming left V 1 base short and J 2 bases short, with 8 bases between. CDR3 length: 14 residues. Complete variable domain (other parts from reference TRBV5-4 and TRBJ2-3): ETGVTQSPTHLIKTRGQQVTLRCSSQSGHNTVSWYQQALGQGPQFIFQYYREEENGRGNFPPRFSGLQFPNYSSELNVNALELDDSALYLCASSLYRLTDTQYFGPGTRLTVL.

The rearrangement joins TRBV25-1 to TRBJ2-3; D possibly matches TRBD1 or TRBD2 (5 bases each). The V and J ends lost 1 base and 1 base respectively, with 12 bases between them. CDR1 is MGHDK, CDR2 SYGVNS, per germline. The CDR3 has 16 amino acids. For the CDR3, the DNA is TGTGCCAGCAGTGAATTTGCTGGGGGAGGCACAGATACGCAGTATTTT. This codes for CASSEFAGGGTDTQYF.

This clonotype was picked up many times. V gene TRBV4-3 combines with J gene TRBJ1-2; 8 bases are shared with TRBD1. Germline V gives CDR1 LGHNA, CDR2 YSLEER. The CDR3 extends over 14 amino acids. The V and J ends lost 0 bases and 8 bases, in that order; junction bases with no gene match: 5. CDR3 in DNA: TGCGCCAGCAGCCAAGAATTACAGGGGGGCGGCTACACCTTC. As protein: CASSQELQGGGYTF.

This clonotype was found many times. This sequence joins TRBV5-8 and TRBJ2-5; 8 nucleotides line up with TRBD2. CDR1 and CDR2 (germline): SGHTS, YDEGEE. V gave up 4 bases and J gave up 5 bases; unmatched junction bases: 4. The CDR3 runs to 13 residues. This chain's CDR3 is CASSGGLVETQYF. CDR3 in DNA: TGTGCCAGCAGCGGGGGACTAGTGGAGACCCAGTACTTC.

The chain couples TRBV15 to TRBJ2-5; D not resolved. The CDR3 has 16 residues. Germline-derived CDR1 and CDR2 are LNHNV and YYDKDF (reference sequence). V shed 3 bases and J shed 5 bases, with 19 bases lying between them. The CDR3 is CATSRAASSYGETQYF. The CDR3 coding sequence is TGTGCCACCAGCAGGGCGGCCAGCAGTTACGGTGAGACCCAGTACTTC.

Ten or more counts support this clonotype. The chain uses TRBV9 and TRBJ2-1; 10 nucleotides line up with TRBD2. This CDR3 has 14 residues. Trimming removed 3 bases from V and 6 bases from J; junction bases left unmatched: 3. Germline CDR1 SGDLS, CDR2 YYNGEE. CDR3 protein: CASSETSGFNEQFF. The CDR3 region has the DNA TGTGCCAGCAGCGAGACTAGCGGGTTCAATGAGCAGTTCTTC. Full variable domain (remainder filled in from reference TRBV9 and TRBJ2-1): DSGVTQTPKHLITATGQRVTLRCSPRSGDLSVYWYQQSLDQGLQFLIQYYNGEERAKGNILERFSAQQFPDLHSELNLSSLELGDSALYFCASSETSGFNEQFFGPGTRLTVL.

This clonotype was seen ten or more times. The chain is built from TRBV5-4 and TRBJ2-3, with D possibly matching TRBD1 (7 bases). CDR1 SGHNT and CDR2 YYREEE come from the germline V gene (reference sequence). V lost 0 bases and J lost 3, with 14 bases in between. The CDR3 length is 16 residues. As DNA, the CDR3 is TGTGCCAGCAGCTTGGCCCAGCAGGGGGGAACAGATACGCAGTATTTT. Translating it yields CASSLAQQGGTDTQYF.

This clonotype was detected many times. The chain couples TRBV14 to TRBJ2-3; no reliable D call. The V end lost 2 bases, the J end lost 2 bases, and 11 bases lay between the germline ends. The V gene's germline CDR1 is SGHDN and CDR2 FVKESK. The CDR3 covers 15 residues. This chain's CDR3 is CASSQNKYYTDTQYF. Here the CDR3 DNA reads TGTGCCAGCAGCCAAAACAAGTATTACACAGATACGCAGTATTTT.

This clonotype was seen a handful of times. This rearrangement joins TRBV10-3 to TRBJ1-1; 10 nucleotides agree with TRBD1. The V gene's germline CDR1 is ENHRY and CDR2 SYGVKD. Germline trimming cut 2 bases from V and 10 bases from J; bases unmatched to any gene: 1. The CDR3 spans 12 residues. DNA for the CDR3: TGTGCCATCAGTGAGGGACAGGGGGGAGCTTTCTTT. It yields the protein CAISEGQGGAFF.

The table lists this clonotype with many counts. V gene TRBV7-2 combines with J gene TRBJ2-2; no firm D call. Trimming took off 3 bases at V and 2 bases at J, with 10 bases between the two ends. This CDR3 has 15 amino acids. Germline CDR1 and CDR2: SGHTA and FQGNSA. CDR3 amino acids: CASSFRSPNTGELFF. In DNA, the CDR3 is TGTGCCAGCAGCTTTCGTTCTCCCAACACCGGGGAGCTGTTTTTT.

The V and J genes are TRBV3-1 and TRBJ1-1; a possible D gene is TRBD1 (6 bases). CDR1 LGHDT and CDR2 YNNKEL come from the germline V gene (reference sequence). This CDR3 region has 16 residues. V shed 2 bases and J shed 4 bases, with 17 bases lying between them. The CDR3 sequence: CASSQHLLQGLTEAFF. For the CDR3, the DNA is TGTGCCAGCAGCCAACATTTATTACAGGGCCTCACTGAAGCTTTCTTT.

Comment on this clonotype: A read error may be the cause here, since a much bigger clone is one base away. The CDR3 spells CASSLVQETQYF. The CDR3 DNA reads as TGTGCCAGCAGTTTAGTCCAAGAGACCCAGTACTTC. This chain uses TRBV12-3 or TRBV12-4 with TRBJ2-5, with unresolved D. V lost 1 base and J 1 base, leaving 1 base between the germline ends. The CDR3 extends over 12 amino acids.

In its sample, this clonotype was seen many times. This chain connects TRBV19 to TRBJ2-1; D gene ambiguous. The CDR3 consists of 13 residues. The V end was cut by 4 bases, the J end by 7 bases, with 11 bases between. CDR1 is LNHDA, CDR2 SQIVND, per germline (reference sequence). CDR3 DNA: TGTGCCAGTAGTACGACACTCAGTAATGAGCAGTTCTTC. The encoded protein is CASSTTLSNEQFF.

This clonotype was seen at least ten times. The chain links TRBV5-8 to TRBJ2-3; D unresolved. In germline, CDR1 is SGHTS, CDR2 YDEGEE. The V gene lost 0 bases and the J gene lost 2 bases, with 10 bases spanning the gap. This CDR3 has 15 residues. The CDR3 sequence is CASSLAGSPTDTQYF. Here the CDR3 DNA reads TGTGCCAGCAGCTTGGCCGGCAGCCCCACAGATACGCAGTATTTT.

This clonotype was recorded at least ten times. The chain recombines TRBV6-5 with TRBJ1-6; possibly TRBD1 for D (6 bases). V lost 3 bases to trimming and J lost 8 bases, with 14 bases between them. Germline V gene data show CDR1 as MNHEY and CDR2 as SVGAGI. CDR3 size: 15 residues. The CDR3 region is CASSYQGMKDSPLHF. For the CDR3, the DNA is TGTGCCAGCAGTTATCAGGGGATGAAAGATTCACCCCTCCACTTT.

In this sample, this clonotype turned up many times. This chain joins TRBV6-2 or TRBV6-3 and TRBJ1-1, with TRBD1 matching 8 bases. Germline lookup yields CDR1 MNHEY and CDR2 SVGEGT. J gave up 6 bases and V 6 bases, and 12 bases lay outside the gene matches. The CDR3 has 15 residues. The CDR3 nucleotides read TGTGCCAGCAGCAAACACGGGACAGGAAGTCCTGAAGCTTTCTTT. Translated: CASSKHGTGSPEAFF.

The chain employs TRBV29-1 and TRBJ1-1; D perhaps matches TRBD1 (5 bases). The CDR3 is made up of 13 amino acids. V lost 6 bases and J lost 1, with 12 bases in between. Germline loops: CDR1 SQVTM, CDR2 ANQGSEA. As DNA, the CDR3 is TGCAGCGTGAAAAATGGACAGAACACTGAAGCTTTCTTT. It is translated as CSVKNGQNTEAFF.

This clonotype has at least ten counts. The chain links TRBV5-4 to TRBJ1-6; 8 bases fit TRBD1. The CDR3 sequence is 15 residues long. Germline trimming cut 6 bases from V and 6 bases from J; bases unmatched to any gene: 8. The germline CDR1 and CDR2 sequences are SGHNT and YYREEE (reference sequence). The CDR3 loop is CASTSWDRLNSPLHF. The CDR3 region has the DNA TGTGCCAGCACCTCGTGGGACAGGCTTAATTCACCCCTCCACTTT.

This chain's CDR3 is CATSDSGPTQNQPQHF. CDR3 nucleotides: TGTGCCACCAGTGATTCGGGTCCAACGCAGAATCAGCCCCAGCATTTT. This chain uses TRBV24-1 with TRBJ1-5; D is unclear. Germline lookup yields CDR1 KGHDR and CDR2 SFDVKD. The CDR3 sequence is 16 residues long. Trimming took 2 bases from V and 4 from J, leaving 14 bases between them.

The V call is TRBV29-1, the J call TRBJ1-1; TRBD1 is a possible D gene (5 bases). The CDR3 has 13 residues. Trimming stripped 4 bases from V and 3 bases from J, with 12 bases between. Germline lookup yields CDR1 SQVTM and CDR2 ANQGSEA. CDR3 nucleotides: TGCAGCGTTGGGTTTGGGGGTGACACTGAAGCTTTCTTT. Its translation: CSVGFGGDTEAFF.

The J gene is TRBJ2-1, the V gene TRBV2; 11 bases map to TRBD2. The V gene end was trimmed by 8 bases and the J gene end by 6 bases; junction bases not matched to a gene: 6. Germline CDR1 SNHLY, CDR2 FYNNEI. The CDR3 has 14 amino acids. The CDR3 sequence: CASSLAGVGNEQFF. In nucleotides, the CDR3 is TGTGCCAGCTCACTAGCGGGGGTTGGCAATGAGCAGTTCTTC.

The CDR3 DNA is TGTGCCAGCAGGAGGGTCGGAGGGCAGTACTTC. The encoded protein is CASRRVGGQYF. This chain uses TRBV2 with TRBJ2-7, with D perhaps TRBD2 (5 bases). The CDR3 length is 11 residues. With 6 bases removed from V and 9 bases from J, the gap between germline ends came to 12 bases. Germline CDR1 SNHLY, CDR2 FYNNEI.

Concerning this clonotype: This clone may be a read error of a much larger clone one base away. The conserved final phenylalanine or tryptophan is absent from the CDR3, which likely points to a read error. The chain combines TRBV4-2 with TRBJ1-2; a possible D gene is TRBD1 (5 bases). CDR3 length: 16 amino acids. Trimming pared 0 bases from V and 2 bases from J, leaving 13 bases between. Per the germline V gene, CDR1 is LGHNA and CDR2 is YNFKEQ. The CDR3 DNA reads as TGTGCCAGCAGCCAAGATCGCAACACAGGAAACTATGGCTACACCTCC. Its translation: CASSQDRNTGNYGYTS.

The chain employs TRBV7-8 and TRBJ2-5; 8 nucleotides line up with TRBD1. Unmatched junction bases numbered 6, after V lost 3 bases and J lost 3 bases. CDR3 length equals 15 residues. Germline V gene lookup returns CDR1 SGHVS and CDR2 FQNEAQ. The CDR3 DNA reads TGTGCCAGCAGCTTGGACAGGGTTTTGAAAGAGACCCAGTACTTC. It is translated as CASSLDRVLKETQYF.

In this sample, this clonotype turned up a few times. V gene TRBV3-1 combines with J gene TRBJ2-2; D could derive from TRBD1 or TRBD2 (5 bases each). The CDR3 length is 15 residues. V dropped 6 bases and J dropped 4 bases, with 15 bases sitting between them. In germline, CDR1 is LGHDT, CDR2 YNNKEL (reference sequence). The CDR3 spells CASRHSGSLTGELFF. The CDR3 DNA reads TGTGCCAGCAGACACTCAGGGAGCCTCACCGGGGAGCTGTTTTTT.

This clonotype was recorded at least ten times. The gene calls are TRBV5-1 and TRBJ2-5; 8 positions agree with TRBD1. Trimming removed 3 bases from V and 5 bases from J; junction bases left unmatched: 9. There are 15 residues in the CDR3. Germline CDR1 is SGHRS and CDR2 is YFSETQ. The CDR3 is CASSSESGGWETQYF. CDR3 DNA: TGCGCCAGCAGCTCTGAATCAGGGGGCTGGGAGACCCAGTACTTC.